Listed below are T cell receptor beta chains from one sample, sequenced in a study of human T cells and chemical hapten exposure. TCRdb analysed the RACE reads with MiXCR anew, one entry per CDR3 protein. The repertoire includes 150,000 or so distinct CDR3 sequences, around 15% of them detected once, and about 1.8% sits in the top ten. Sequencing was performed on whole blood, taken in connection with sensitization to the hapten diphenylcyclopropenone (DPC). Every receptor here comes from a woman under 40 with alopecia areata. Some clones in this sample may be carry-over from other donors' samples. Each CDR3 is given with its conserved first and last residue. Each record gives: J gene, V gene, clone size, D gene, CDR3 DNA, CDR3 protein. The D gene is left open where the match is weak. Expanded clones are given a class, and other clones once, few, many or no size at all.

TRBJ2-3	TRBV12-3/TRBV12-4	few	TRBD2	TGTGCCAGCAGATCTACTAGCGGAAGCACAGATACGCAGTATTTT	CASRSTSGSTDTQYF
TRBJ2-7	TRBV6-5	few	-	TGTGCCAGCAGTTACTCAAGTGCCGAAGGGAGCTCCTACGAGCAGTACTTC	CASSYSSAEGSSYEQYF
TRBJ1-2	TRBV2	few	TRBD1	TGTGCCAGCAGAAGCGGAGACAGGGCGCTCTTTCGTGGCTACACCTTC	CASRSGDRALFRGYTF
TRBJ2-2	TRBV28	many	TRBD1	TGTGCCAGCAGTTTCTGGACAGGGAAATATTTGGACACCGGGGAGCTGTTTTTT	CASSFWTGKYLDTGELFF
TRBJ2-1	TRBV12-3/TRBV12-4	-	-	TGTGCCAGCAGTACTAGATCCGATGAGCAGTTCTTC	CASSTRSDEQFF
TRBJ1-5	TRBV6-5	many	-	TGTGCCAGCAGTTCAGTCTCCAGCAATCAGCCCCAGCATTTT	CASSSVSSNQPQHF
TRBJ2-3	TRBV14	many	-	TGTGCCAGCAGCCGGATACAGGGTGAGGGCACAGATACGCAGTATTTT	CASSRIQGEGTDTQYF
TRBJ2-3	TRBV5-1	many	-	TGCGCCAGCAGAGATGTTACAGATACGCAGTATTTT	CASRDVTDTQYF
TRBJ1-2	TRBV6-1	few	-	TGTGCCAGCAGTCGGACTGAGTATGGCTACACCTTC	CASSRTEYGYTF
TRBJ1-1	TRBV28	-	-	TGTGCCAGCACGGCTCCACAGAACACTGAAGCTTTCTTT	CASTAPQNTEAFF
TRBJ2-7	TRBV20-1	few	TRBD1	TGCAGTGCCCCTGGGACAGGCAGCTACGAGCAGTACTTC	CSAPGTGSYEQYF
TRBJ1-1	TRBV11-3	-	-	TGTGCCAGCAGCCCCGGGGGGGCGGCGAACACTGAAGCTTTCTTT	CASSPGGAANTEAFF
TRBJ2-7	TRBV20-1	-	TRBD2	TGCAGTGCCCGGGCTAGCGGGGGGTTTGGGAGCTCCTACGAGCAGTACTTC	CSARASGGFGSSYEQYF
TRBJ2-2	TRBV6-5	-	TRBD2	TGTGCCAGCAGGACACTAGCGGGGGGTACCGGGGAGCTGTTTTTT	CASRTLAGGTGELFF
TRBJ1-1	TRBV4-1	-	-	TGCGCCAGCAGTTTCCAGGGCACTGAAGCTTTCTTT	CASSFQGTEAFF
TRBJ1-5	TRBV29-1	many	-	TGCAGCGTTTGGGACATAAATCAGCCCCAGCATTTT	CSVWDINQPQHF
TRBJ1-5	TRBV12-3/TRBV12-4	-	TRBD1	TGTGCCAGCAGCTTTCTGGGAGGGGGCTTTAGCAATCAGCCCCAGCATTTT	CASSFLGGGFSNQPQHF
TRBJ2-2	TRBV21-1	many	-	TGTGCCAGCAGCAACGCTGCGAAGGGGGCGCGTAACACCGGGGAGCTGTTTTTT	CASSNAAKGARNTGELFF
TRBJ1-6	TRBV2	-	TRBD1	TGTGCCAGCAGAACCACAGGGGTAGATAATTCACCCCTCCACTTT	CASRTTGVDNSPLHF
TRBJ2-2	TRBV7-2	-	TRBD1	TGTGCCAGCAGCTTATTGGGGACAGGGAACACCGGGGAGCTGTTTTTT	CASSLLGTGNTGELFF
TRBJ2-7	TRBV6-6	few	TRBD1	TGTGCCAGCAGTTACACCCCGACAGGGGCAAACTCCTACGAGCAGTACTTC	CASSYTPTGANSYEQYF
TRBJ2-7	TRBV5-1	few	TRBD2	TGCGCCAGCAGCTTGGCCCCGTTAGCGGGAGGGCCGGGAGAGCAGTACTTC	CASSLAPLAGGPGEQYF
TRBJ2-7	TRBV20-1	-	TRBD1	TGCAGTGCTAGAGAGCTCGGACAGGGATCCTACGAGCAGTACTTC	CSARELGQGSYEQYF
TRBJ1-1	TRBV28	many	TRBD1	TGTGCCAGCAGTCCAGGGGGACAGGGGCGAGAAGCTTTCTTT	CASSPGGQGREAFF
TRBJ2-5	TRBV29-1	many	-	TGCAGCGTTGATTGGGGGGTTGAGACCCAGTACTTC	CSVDWGVETQYF
TRBJ1-5	TRBV7-2	many	TRBD1	TGTGCCAGCAGCTTAGTGACAGGGAAAAAAGGACAGCCCCAGCATTTT	CASSLVTGKKGQPQHF
TRBJ2-1	TRBV29-1	many	TRBD1	TGCAGCGTTGACACAGGAGAAGAGAGGGACAGGGGATTTTCGGATGAGCAGTTCTTC	CSVDTGEERDRGFSDEQFF
TRBJ2-2	TRBV29-1	many	-	TGTGCCGTGGGGTCTCGCTCTCCCGGGGAGCTGTTTTTT	CAVGSRSPGELFF
TRBJ1-2	TRBV7-2	-	TRBD1	TGTGCCAGCAGCCCATACACCGACAGGGAGAATGGCTACACCTTC	CASSPYTDRENGYTF
TRBJ2-7	TRBV27	few	-	TGTGCCAGCAGTCTCGGGACGGGCTGGGAGCAGTACTTC	CASSLGTGWEQYF
TRBJ2-1	TRBV7-8	few	TRBD2	TGTGCCAGCAGCCCGGGGTGGCTAGCGGGAGCCTACAATGAGCAGTTCTTC	CASSPGWLAGAYNEQFF
TRBJ1-1	TRBV20-1	-	-	TGCAGTGCTCTCGGGGCTCGGGTGAACACTGAAGCTTTCTTT	CSALGARVNTEAFF
TRBJ2-3	TRBV6-2/TRBV6-3	many	-	TGTGCCAGCACTGAGACAGGCCCAGATACGCAGTATTTT	CASTETGPDTQYF
TRBJ1-5	TRBV20-1	many	-	TGCAGTGCAAAGAGGCAGGGCAATCAGCCCCAGCATTTT	CSAKRQGNQPQHF
TRBJ2-2	TRBV10-3	-	-	TGTGCCATCAGCTCTAGGGAAGCGAACACCGGGGAGCTGTTTTTT	CAISSREANTGELFF
TRBJ2-5	TRBV3-1	few	-	TGTGCCAGCAGCCACCTAGCTCGGGAGACCCAGTACTTC	CASSHLARETQYF
TRBJ2-6	TRBV10-2	many	-	TGCGCCAGCAGTGAGAACCCTCCCTACTCTGGGGCCAACGTCCTGACTTTC	CASSENPPYSGANVLTF
TRBJ2-7	TRBV6-5	many	-	TGTGCCAGCAGTTACTCGAAAGTCTCCTACGAGCAGTACTTC	CASSYSKVSYEQYF
TRBJ2-1	TRBV4-3	-	-	TGCGCCAGCAGCCAAGAAGGCTGGAGCTCCTACAATGAGCAGTTCTTC	CASSQEGWSSYNEQFF
TRBJ2-3	TRBV7-2	-	TRBD2	TGTGCCAGCGGCCCGGGACTAGCGACAGATACGCAGTATTTT	CASGPGLATDTQYF